This record covers a single T cell receptor (beta chain). It lacks a known antigen. No base quality values were provided; no much bigger clone lies one nucleotide off. This entry belongs to a study of CD8 T cells in Susac syndrome (dated by TCRdb to between 2018 and 2021). Study-wide context: Whether CD8+ T cell activation and differentiation in Susac syndrome was antigen driven was tested using repertoire sequencing. Overall results and qualifications from the work: The study acknowledged that relatively few individuals were included in the TCR sequencing and HLA analysis.

Trimming leaves V shorter by 6 bases and J shorter by 2 bases, with the junction holding 1 base beyond the gene matches. The CDR3 contains 13 residues, cysteine and phenylalanine counted. Of all the DNA, just the CDR3 is kept, 39 bases in frame from base 1. Peripheral blood CD8+ and CD4+ T cells from healthy donors, Susac syndrome patients and multiple sclerosis patients were profiled using high-throughput TCR beta sequencing. Healthy donors were age- and sex-matched controls. CD8+ TEMRA cells were enriched by FACS, while bulk CD8+ and CD4+ T cells were purified by magnetic negative isolation. Blood was collected in EDTA tubes and processed within 24 hours, with PBMCs isolated through density gradient centrifugation. PBMCs intended for TCR sequencing were cryopreserved in liquid nitrogen and were subsequently thawed in a 37 degrees C water bath. Purity of sorted or isolated CD4+, CD8+ and CD8+ TEMRA cells was at least 90%.

RNA was extracted using the RNeasy kit, and roughly 0.5 to 1 microgram was reverse transcribed with random hexamers. TCR beta CDR3 regions were amplified with the immunoSEQ multiplex PCR assay covering 54 Vbeta and 13 Jbeta segments. PCR amplification bias was corrected by using a synthetic template baseline for primer optimization and computational correction. In the paper's pipeline: Reads were annotated to V, D and J genes per IMGT and analyzed with immunoSEQ Analyzer, keeping only productive sequences. Clonality was computed as one minus Shannon entropy normalized by log2 of the number of productive unique sequences. For each patient and control, public and private clones were evaluated within the 100 most prevalent clones. Clones were defined as Susac-specific when absent from the healthy and MS cohorts, from 1,000 to 1,100 published viral clones and from other ImmuneACCESS disease sequences. Using fastp at Q25 and MiXCR, TCRdb reprocessed the public reads and kept productive beta chains. A single entry per CDR3 protein holds the most common genes and DNA from its merged rows. The V and J calls and clone size come from TCRdb's table, not from the authors' own analysis. The sample table shows 120,000 to 150,000 distinct CDR3 sequences, and roughly 95% are seen once. Jointly, the top ten make up over 0.07% of the sample.

This clonotype originated in a human donor in good health. Recombination linked TRBV12-3 or TRBV12-4 to TRBJ2-1, with TRBD1 identical over 7 junction bases. The sequencing input was CD4+ T cells from PBMCs. The DNA reads as follows: TGTGCCAGCAGCGGACAGGCCTACAATGAGCAGTTCTTC. Its product reads: CASSGQAYNEQFF.